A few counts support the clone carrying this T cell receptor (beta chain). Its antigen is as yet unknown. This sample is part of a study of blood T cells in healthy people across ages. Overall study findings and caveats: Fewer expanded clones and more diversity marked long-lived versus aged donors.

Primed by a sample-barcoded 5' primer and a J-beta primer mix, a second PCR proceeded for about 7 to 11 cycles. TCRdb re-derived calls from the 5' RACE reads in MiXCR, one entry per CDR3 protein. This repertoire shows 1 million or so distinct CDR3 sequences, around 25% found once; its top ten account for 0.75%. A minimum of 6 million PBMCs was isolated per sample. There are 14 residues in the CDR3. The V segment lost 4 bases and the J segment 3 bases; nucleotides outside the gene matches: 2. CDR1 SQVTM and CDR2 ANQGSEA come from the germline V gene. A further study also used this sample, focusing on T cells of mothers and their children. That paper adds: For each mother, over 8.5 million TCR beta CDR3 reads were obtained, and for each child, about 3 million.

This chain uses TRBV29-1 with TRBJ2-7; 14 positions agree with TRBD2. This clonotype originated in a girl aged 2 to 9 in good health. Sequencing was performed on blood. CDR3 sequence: CSVGGTSGGYEQYF. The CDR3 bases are TGCAGCGTTGGTGGGACTAGCGGGGGCTACGAGCAGTACTTC.